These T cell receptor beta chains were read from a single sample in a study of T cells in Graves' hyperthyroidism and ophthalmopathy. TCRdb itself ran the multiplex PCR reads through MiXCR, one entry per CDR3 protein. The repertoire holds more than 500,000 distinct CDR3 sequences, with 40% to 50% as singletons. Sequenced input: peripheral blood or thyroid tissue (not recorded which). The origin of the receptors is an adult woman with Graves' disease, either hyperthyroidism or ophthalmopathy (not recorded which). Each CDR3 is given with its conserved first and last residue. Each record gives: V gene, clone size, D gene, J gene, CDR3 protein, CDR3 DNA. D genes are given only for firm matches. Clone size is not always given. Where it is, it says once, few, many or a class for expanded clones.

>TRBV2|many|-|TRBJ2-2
CASRRDKSNTGELFF
TGTGCCAGCAGAAGGGACAAGTCGAACACCGGGGAGCTGTTTTTT
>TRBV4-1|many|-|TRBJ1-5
CASSQGTATNQPQHF
TGCGCCAGCAGCCAAGGGACAGCTACGAATCAGCCCCAGCATTTT
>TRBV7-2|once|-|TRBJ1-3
CASSLGTGQSIYF
TGTGCCAGCAGCTTAGGAACCGGACAAAGCATATATTTT
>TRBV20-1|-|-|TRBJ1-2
CSARVASGRSSGDDGYTF
TGCAGTGCTAGAGTAGCTAGCGGGAGGTCTTCCGGGGACGATGGCTACACCTTC
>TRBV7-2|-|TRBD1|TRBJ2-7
CASSNGTGVGEQYF
TGTGCCAGCAGCAACGGGACAGGGGTTGGCGAGCAGTACTTC
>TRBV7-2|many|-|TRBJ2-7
CASSLGPSSYEQYF
TGTGCCAGCAGCTTAGGACCGAGCTCCTACGAGCAGTACTTC
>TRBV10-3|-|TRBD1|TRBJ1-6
CASRDRGPSPLHF
TGTGCCAGCCGGGACAGGGGGCCTTCACCCCTCCACTTT
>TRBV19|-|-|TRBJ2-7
CASSYRQGGTYEQYF
TGTGCCAGTAGCTATCGGCAGGGTGGAACCTACGAGCAGTACTTC
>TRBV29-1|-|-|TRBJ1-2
CSVEARTGADGYAF
TGTAGCGTTGAAGCCCGGACGGGGGCGGATGGCTACGCCTTC
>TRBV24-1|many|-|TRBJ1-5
CATSDQGWQPQHF
TGTGCCACCAGTGATCAGGGTTGGCAGCCCCAGCATTTT